The present entry profiles one T cell receptor (beta chain) with its context. This specimen comes from a study of blood T cell repertoires in COVID-19. Study as a whole: The analysed material was cDNA or gDNA that came from T cells, B-cell-depleted T cells, or PBMCs.

Original processing notes: Estimation of nucleated cell counts was performed using reference gene primer amplification. TCRdb's copy holds only in-frame clones and misses some; the assay was immunoSEQ multiplex PCR. That table is the source of V, J and clone size, and D and trimming were worked out from the DNA. The table has around 72,000 clones, roughly 76% seen once. Trimming cost V 5 bases and J 9 bases; bases outside gene matches: 12. Per the germline V gene, CDR1 is SSHAT and CDR2 is FNYEAQ (reference sequence). The CDR3 is 15 residues long. The sample comprised peripheral blood. This receptor was taken from a woman aged 70-85 years with acute or convalescent COVID-19. V gene TRBV7-7 combines with J gene TRBJ2-4, with 8 positions matching TRBD1. The CDR3 protein is CASSPPQGDRFIQYF. The CDR3 nucleotides read TGTGCCAGCAGCCCCCCCCAAGGGGACAGGTTCATTCAGTACTTC.